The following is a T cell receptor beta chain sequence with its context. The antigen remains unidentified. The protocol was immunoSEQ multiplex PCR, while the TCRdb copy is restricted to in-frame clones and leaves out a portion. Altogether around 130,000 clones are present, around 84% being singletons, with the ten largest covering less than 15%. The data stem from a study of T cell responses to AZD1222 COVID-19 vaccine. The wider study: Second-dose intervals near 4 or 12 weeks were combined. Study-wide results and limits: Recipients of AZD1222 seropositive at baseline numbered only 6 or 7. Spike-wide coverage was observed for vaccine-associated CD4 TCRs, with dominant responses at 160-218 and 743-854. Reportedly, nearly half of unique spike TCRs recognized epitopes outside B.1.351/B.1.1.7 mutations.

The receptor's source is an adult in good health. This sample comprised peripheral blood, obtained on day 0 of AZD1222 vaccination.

This CDR3 reads CASSEVLAGGNEQFF. The CDR3 nucleotides read TGTGCCAGCAGTGAGGTTCTAGCAGGGGGCAATGAGCAGTTCTTC. V gene TRBV6-1 combines with J gene TRBJ2-1, with TRBD1 matching over 7 bases. Trimming took 3 bases from V and 6 from J; bases not matched to a gene: 8. Germline loops: CDR1 MNHNS, CDR2 SASEGT. The CDR3 runs 15 residues.